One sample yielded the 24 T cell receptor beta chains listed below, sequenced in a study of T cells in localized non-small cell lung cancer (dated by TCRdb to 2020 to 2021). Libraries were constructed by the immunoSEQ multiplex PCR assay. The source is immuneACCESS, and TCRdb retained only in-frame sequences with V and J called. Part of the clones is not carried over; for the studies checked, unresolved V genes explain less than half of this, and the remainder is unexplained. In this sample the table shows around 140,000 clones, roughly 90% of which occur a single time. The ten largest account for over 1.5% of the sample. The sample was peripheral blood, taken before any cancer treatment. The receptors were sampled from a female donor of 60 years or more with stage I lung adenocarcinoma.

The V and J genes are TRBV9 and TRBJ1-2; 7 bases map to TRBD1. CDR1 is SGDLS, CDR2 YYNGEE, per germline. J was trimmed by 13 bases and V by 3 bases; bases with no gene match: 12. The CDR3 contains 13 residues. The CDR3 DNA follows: TGTGCCAGCAGCGACCGGGACAGCGGGTTTCGCACCTTC. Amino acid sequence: CASSDRDSGFRTF.

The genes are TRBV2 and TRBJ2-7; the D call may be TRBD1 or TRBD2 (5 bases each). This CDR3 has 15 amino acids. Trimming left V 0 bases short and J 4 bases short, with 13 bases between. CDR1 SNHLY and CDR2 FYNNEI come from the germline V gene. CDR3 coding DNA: TGTGCCAGCAGTGAAGCAGCCGGGACCGAATACGAGCAGTACTTC. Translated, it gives CASSEAAGTEYEQYF.

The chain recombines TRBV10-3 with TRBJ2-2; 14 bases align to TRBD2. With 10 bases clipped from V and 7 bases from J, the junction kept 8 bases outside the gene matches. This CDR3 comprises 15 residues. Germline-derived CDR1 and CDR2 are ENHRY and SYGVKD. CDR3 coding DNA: TGTGCCACCGAAGGGACTAGCGGGAGCGGCGGGGAGCTGTTTTTT. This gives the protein CATEGTSGSGGELFF.

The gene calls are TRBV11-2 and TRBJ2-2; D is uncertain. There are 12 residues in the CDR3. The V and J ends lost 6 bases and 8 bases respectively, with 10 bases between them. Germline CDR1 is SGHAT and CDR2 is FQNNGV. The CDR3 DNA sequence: TGTGCCAGCAGTCAGCCCGGGGGGGAGCTGTTTTTT. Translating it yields CASSQPGGELFF.

CDR3 in DNA: TGTGCCTGGAGTGCCTCCCTCAGGGTCTCTGGAAACACCATATATTTT. Translated, it gives CAWSASLRVSGNTIYF. The rearrangement joins TRBV30 to TRBJ1-3, with a possible D match to TRBD1 (5 bases). CDR3 length: 16 residues. The V and J ends lost 1 base and 0 bases respectively, with 13 bases between them. From germline, CDR1 is GTSNPN and CDR2 SVGIG (reference sequence).

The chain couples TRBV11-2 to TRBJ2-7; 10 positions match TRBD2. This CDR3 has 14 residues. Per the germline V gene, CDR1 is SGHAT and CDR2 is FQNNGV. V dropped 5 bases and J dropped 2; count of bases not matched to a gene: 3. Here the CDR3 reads CASSRTSGPYEQYF. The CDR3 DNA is TGTGCCAGCAGCCGGACTAGCGGACCCTACGAGCAGTACTTC.

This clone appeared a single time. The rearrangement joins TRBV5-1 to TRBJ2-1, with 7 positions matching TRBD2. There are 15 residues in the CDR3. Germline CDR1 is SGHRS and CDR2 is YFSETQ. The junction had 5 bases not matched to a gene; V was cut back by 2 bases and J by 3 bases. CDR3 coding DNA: TGCGCCAGCAGCTTAACTAGCGCTATCTACAATGAGCAGTTCTTC. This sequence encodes CASSLTSAIYNEQFF.

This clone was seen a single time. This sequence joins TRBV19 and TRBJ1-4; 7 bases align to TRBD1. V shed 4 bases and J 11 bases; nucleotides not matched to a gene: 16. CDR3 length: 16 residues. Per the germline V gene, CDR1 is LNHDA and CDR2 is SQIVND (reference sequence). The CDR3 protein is CASSTPRTGGIEKLFF. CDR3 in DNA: TGTGCCAGTAGTACCCCACGGACAGGAGGCATTGAGAAACTGTTTTTT.

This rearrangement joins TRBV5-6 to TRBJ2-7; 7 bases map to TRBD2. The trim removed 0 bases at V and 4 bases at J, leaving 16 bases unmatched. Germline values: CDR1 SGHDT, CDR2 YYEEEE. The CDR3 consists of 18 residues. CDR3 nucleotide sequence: TGTGCCAGCAGCTTGGGTTCTAGCGGAAGGGTAAGGGGTTACGAGCAGTACTTC. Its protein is CASSLGSSGRVRGYEQYF.

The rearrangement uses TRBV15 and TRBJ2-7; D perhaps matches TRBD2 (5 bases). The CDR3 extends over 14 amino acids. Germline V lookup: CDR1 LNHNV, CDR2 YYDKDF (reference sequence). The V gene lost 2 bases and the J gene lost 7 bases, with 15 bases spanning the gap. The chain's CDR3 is CATSRPQRTGEQYF. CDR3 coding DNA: TGTGCCACCAGCAGACCACAAAGAACGGGGGAGCAGTACTTC.

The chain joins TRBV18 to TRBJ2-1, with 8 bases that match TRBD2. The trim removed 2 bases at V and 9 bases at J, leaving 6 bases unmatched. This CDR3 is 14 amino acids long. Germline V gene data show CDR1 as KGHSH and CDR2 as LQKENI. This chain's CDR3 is CASSPRAGGVEQFF. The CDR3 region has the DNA TGTGCCAGCTCACCAAGGGCGGGAGGTGTTGAGCAGTTCTTC. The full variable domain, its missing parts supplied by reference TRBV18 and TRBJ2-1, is NAGVMQNPRHLVRRRGQEARLRCSPMKGHSHVYWYRQLPEEGLKFMVYLQKENIIDESGMPKERFSAEFPKEGPSILRIQQVVRGDSAAYFCASSPRAGGVEQFFGPGTRLTVL.

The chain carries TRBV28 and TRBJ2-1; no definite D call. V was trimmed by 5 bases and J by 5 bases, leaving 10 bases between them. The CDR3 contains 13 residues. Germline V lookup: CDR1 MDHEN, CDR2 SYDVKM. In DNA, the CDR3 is TGTGCCAGCAGTCCCCCCCGGGACAATGAGCAGTTCTTC. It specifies CASSPPRDNEQFF.

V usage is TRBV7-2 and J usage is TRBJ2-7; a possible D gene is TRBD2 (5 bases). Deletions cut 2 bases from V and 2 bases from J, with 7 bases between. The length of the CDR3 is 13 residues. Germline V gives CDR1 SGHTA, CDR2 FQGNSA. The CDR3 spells CASSLPSPYEQYF. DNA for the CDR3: TGTGCCAGCAGCTTACCTAGCCCCTACGAGCAGTACTTC.

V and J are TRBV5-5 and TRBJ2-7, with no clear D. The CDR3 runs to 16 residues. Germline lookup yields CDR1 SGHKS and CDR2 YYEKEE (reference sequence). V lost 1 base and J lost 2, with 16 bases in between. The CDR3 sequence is CASSLLWPGLPYEQYF. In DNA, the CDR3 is TGTGCCAGCAGCTTGTTGTGGCCAGGCCTTCCCTACGAGCAGTACTTC.

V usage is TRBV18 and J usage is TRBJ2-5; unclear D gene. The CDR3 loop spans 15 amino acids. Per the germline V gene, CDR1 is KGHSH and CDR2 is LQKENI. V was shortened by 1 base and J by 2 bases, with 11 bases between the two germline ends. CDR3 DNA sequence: TGTGCCAGCTCACCACTGACTCGACCACAAGAGACCCAGTACTTC. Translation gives CASSPLTRPQETQYF.

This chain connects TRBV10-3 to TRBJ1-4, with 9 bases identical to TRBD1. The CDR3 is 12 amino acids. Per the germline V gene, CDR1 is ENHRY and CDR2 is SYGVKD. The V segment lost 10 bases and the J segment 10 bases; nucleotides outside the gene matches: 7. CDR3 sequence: CATRTGEGKLFF. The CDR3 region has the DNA TGTGCCACCAGGACAGGGGAAGGAAAACTGTTTTTT.

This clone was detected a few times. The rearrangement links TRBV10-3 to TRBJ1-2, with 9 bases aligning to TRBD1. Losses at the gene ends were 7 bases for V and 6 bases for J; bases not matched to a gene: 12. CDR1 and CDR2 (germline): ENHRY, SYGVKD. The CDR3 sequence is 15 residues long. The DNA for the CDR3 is TGTGCCATCATGCGACCTGGGACAGGGTCAAATGGCTACACCTTC. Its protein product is CAIMRPGTGSNGYTF.

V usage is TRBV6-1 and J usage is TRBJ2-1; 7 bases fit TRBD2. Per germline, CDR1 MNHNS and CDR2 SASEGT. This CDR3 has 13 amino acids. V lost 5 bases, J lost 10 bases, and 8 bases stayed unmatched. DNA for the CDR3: TGTGCCAGCAGTTCCAGCGGGGTGATAGAGCAGTTCTTC. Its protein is CASSSSGVIEQFF.

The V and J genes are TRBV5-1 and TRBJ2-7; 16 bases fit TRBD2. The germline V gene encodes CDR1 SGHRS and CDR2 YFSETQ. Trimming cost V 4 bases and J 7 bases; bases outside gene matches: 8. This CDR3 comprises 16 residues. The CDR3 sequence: CASSPGLAGGAKEQYF. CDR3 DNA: TGCGCCAGCAGCCCGGGACTAGCGGGAGGGGCTAAGGAGCAGTACTTC. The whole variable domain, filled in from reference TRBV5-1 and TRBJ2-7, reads KAGVTQTPRYLIKTRGQQVTLSCSPISGHRSVSWYQQTPGQGLQFLFEYFSETQRNKGNFPGRFSGRQFSNSRSEMNVSTLELGDSALYLCASSPGLAGGAKEQYFGPGTRLTVT.

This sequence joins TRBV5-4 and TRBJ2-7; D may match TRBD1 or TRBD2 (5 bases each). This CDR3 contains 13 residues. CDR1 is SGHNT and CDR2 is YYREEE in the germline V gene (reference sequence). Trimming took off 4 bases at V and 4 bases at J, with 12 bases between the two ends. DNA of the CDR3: TGTGCCAGCAGCCAGGGACCGTATTACGAGCAGTACTTC. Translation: CASSQGPYYEQYF.

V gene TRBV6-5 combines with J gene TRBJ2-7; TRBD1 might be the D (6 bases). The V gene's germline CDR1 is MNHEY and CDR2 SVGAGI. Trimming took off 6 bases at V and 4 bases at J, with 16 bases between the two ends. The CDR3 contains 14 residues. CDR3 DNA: TGTGCCAGCAGCACCCCACAGGGTTTATACGAGCAGTACTTC. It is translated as CASSTPQGLYEQYF.

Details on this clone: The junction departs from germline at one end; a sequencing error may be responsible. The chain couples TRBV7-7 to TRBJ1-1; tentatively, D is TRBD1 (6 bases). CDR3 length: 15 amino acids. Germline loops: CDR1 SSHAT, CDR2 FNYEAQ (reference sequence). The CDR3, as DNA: TGTGCTAGCAGCCGGGAGGGGGGGATCGGCACTGAAGCTTTCTTT. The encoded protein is CASSREGGIGTEAFF.

The DNA of the CDR3 is TGTGCCAGCAGCTCATTTTCTGGGACTAGCGGGAGCGGTGAGCAGTTCTTC. This sequence encodes CASSSFSGTSGSGEQFF. The chain combines TRBV7-9 with TRBJ2-1; 14 bases fit TRBD2. Germline V lookup: CDR1 SEHNR, CDR2 FQNEAQ (reference sequence). The CDR3 extends over 17 amino acids. Unmatched junction bases numbered 11, after V lost 4 bases and J lost 9 bases. Drawing the rest from reference TRBV7-9 and TRBJ2-1, the complete variable domain is DTGVSQNPRHKITKRGQNVTFRCDPISEHNRLYWYRQTLGQGPEFLTYFQNEAQLEKSRLLSDRFSAERPKGSFSTLEIQRTEQGDSAMYLCASSSFSGTSGSGEQFFGPGTRLTVL.

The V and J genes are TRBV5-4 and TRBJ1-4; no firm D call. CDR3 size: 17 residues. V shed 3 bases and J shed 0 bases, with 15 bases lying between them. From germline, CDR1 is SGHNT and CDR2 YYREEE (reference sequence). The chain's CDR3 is CASSWMQDRSTNEKLFF. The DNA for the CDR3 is TGTGCCAGCAGCTGGATGCAGGATAGATCAACTAATGAAAAACTGTTTTTT.